This T cell receptor beta chain was recorded in a study of early T cells in non-severe SARS-CoV-2 infection. The length of the CDR3 is 15 residues. Losses at the gene ends were 7 bases for V and 3 bases for J; bases not matched to a gene: 7. CDR1 and CDR2 from the germline V gene are SGHRS and YFSETQ. TCRdb re-derived calls from the 5' RACE reads in MiXCR, one entry per CDR3 protein. This sample has 90,000 to 130,000 distinct CDR3 sequences, with around 12% found just once. The sequence was collected from an adult who was a healthcare worker with PCR-confirmed SARS-CoV-2 infection or an uninfected control (not recorded which). The specimen was whole blood, collected at baseline. The chain has TRBV5-1 and TRBJ2-1, with 10 bases aligning to TRBD2. CDR3 in amino acids: CASRSGGLGYNEQFF. The CDR3 DNA sequence: TGCGCCAGCCGTAGCGGGGGGCTGGGCTACAATGAGCAGTTCTTC. Full variable domain (outside the CDR3, taken from reference TRBV5-1 and TRBJ2-1): KAGVTQTPRYLIKTRGQQVTLSCSPISGHRSVSWYQQTPGQGLQFLFEYFSETQRNKGNFPGRFSGRQFSNSRSEMNVSTLELGDSALYLCASRSGGLGYNEQFFGPGTRLTVL.